This TCR beta chain was retrieved from a study of T cell responses to AZD1222 COVID-19 vaccine (dated by TCRdb to the early 2020s). Turning to the overall study: A total of about 250 trial participants underwent TCR sequencing, of whom nearly 210 had received two doses of AZD1222 and around 26 had received two doses of the MenACWY control vaccine. Enrollment into the trials was organized by age into subgroups of 18-55, 56-69 and 70-plus years, and those subgroups contained approximately 160, 26 and 62 TCR-sequenced participants, respectively.

This sample's time point label indicates: about 28 days (+/-7) after the second vaccine dose. Because spike-specific TCR depth and breadth did not differ between the two schedules, AZD1222 recipients who got a second dose at roughly 4 weeks were pooled with those who got a second dose at roughly 12 weeks. Vaccinee samples came from UK trials COV001 and COV002, including a single-blind randomized controlled phase 2/3 trial of AZD1222 (ChAdOx1 nCoV-19) in healthy adults. For TCRbeta chain sequencing, PBMC samples from trial participants were taken at day 0 and at day 28 after the second dose. V and J are trimmed by 6 bases and 2 bases, and the gene matches miss 4 bases of the junction. Per the germline V gene, MRHNA is the CDR1 and SNTAGT is the CDR2. The CDR3 holds 14 amino acids from the cysteine to the phenylalanine. Kept here is only the CDR3 DNA, which spans 42 bases and is read in frame from base 1.

In regard to this clone: Its antigen is currently not known. No much larger clonotype is one base removed from it; base qualities were not supplied.

The investigation overall reported the following: Most participants were white British and females outnumbered males, and the authors suggested that clonal diversity may have been underestimated. Because no samples from the day 14 peak response were available, repertoires could be characterized only after the peak T cell response. Reportedly, close to half of the unique spike-specific TCRs recognized epitopes lying outside the regions that are mutated in the B.1.351 and B.1.1.7 variants. In the small 56-69-year group, the increase in depth fell short of significance, most likely because of low power. A significant rise in spike-specific TCR breadth and depth was observed after two AZD1222 doses relative to day 0 and relative to MenACWY recipients. The vaccine-associated CD4 TCRs covered the entire spike protein, and the dominant responses fell in regions 160-218 and 743-854. Only five to seven AZD1222 recipients were SARS-CoV-2 seropositive at baseline, limiting conclusions about previously exposed vaccinees.

The CDR3 regions of human TCRbeta chains were subjected to immunosequencing. On the study's bioinformatics: Repertoire TCRs were matched against a reference library of SARS-CoV-2-specific TCRs generated with the MIRA antigen-specificity platform. Breadth was defined as the fraction of unique TCRs that were SARS-CoV-2-associated. Depth was defined as the fraction of total T cells that were SARS-CoV-2-associated. Using the MIRA data, each spike-specific TCR was mapped to the spike region that the TCR reacts to and placed in a CD4 or CD8 class. Log10-transformed breadth and depth values were compared by one-way ANOVA with Sidak's multiple comparisons tests. Not all clones reach the TCRdb copy of this immuneACCESS table, which keeps in-frame sequences only. Checked studies attribute under half of the gap to unresolved V genes and leave the rest unexplained. Clonal size and the V and J genes are those of that table, whereas D and trimming came from the DNA. This sample gives around 130,000 clones in total; 88% of them show up just once. Roughly 5.7% of the sample lies in the top ten.

This sequence originates from an adult who received the AZD1222 COVID-19 vaccine. Recombination connected TRBV6-4 to TRBJ2-7; 10 central nucleotides agree with TRBD2. Sequenced here: peripheral blood, sampled 28 days after the second AZD1222 dose. The base sequence is TGTGCCAGCAGAAACGGACTAGCGGCCTACGAGCAGTACTTC. It specifies CASRNGLAAYEQYF.